This T cell receptor beta chain was recovered during a study of CD8 T cells in Susac syndrome. Healthy donors were controls matched for age and sex. CDR1 is SGHVS, CDR2 FNYEAQ, per germline. The CDR3 has 13 amino acids. With 4 bases removed from V and 3 bases from J, the gap between germline ends came to 10 bases. RNA, at roughly 0.5 to 1 ug, was reverse transcribed with random hexamers. Each CDR3 protein is one row after TCRdb ran MiXCR on the immunoSEQ multiplex PCR reads. The profile shows tens of thousands of distinct CDR3 sequences, around 94% of them singletons. The gene calls are TRBV7-6 and TRBJ2-7, with a possible D match to TRBD1 (5 bases). Sequenced sample: CD8+ T cells from PBMCs. The TCR sequence derives from a human donor in good health. Here the CDR3 reads CASSSSQGYEQYF. The CDR3 bases are TGTGCCAGCAGCTCTTCTCAGGGCTACGAGCAGTACTTC.